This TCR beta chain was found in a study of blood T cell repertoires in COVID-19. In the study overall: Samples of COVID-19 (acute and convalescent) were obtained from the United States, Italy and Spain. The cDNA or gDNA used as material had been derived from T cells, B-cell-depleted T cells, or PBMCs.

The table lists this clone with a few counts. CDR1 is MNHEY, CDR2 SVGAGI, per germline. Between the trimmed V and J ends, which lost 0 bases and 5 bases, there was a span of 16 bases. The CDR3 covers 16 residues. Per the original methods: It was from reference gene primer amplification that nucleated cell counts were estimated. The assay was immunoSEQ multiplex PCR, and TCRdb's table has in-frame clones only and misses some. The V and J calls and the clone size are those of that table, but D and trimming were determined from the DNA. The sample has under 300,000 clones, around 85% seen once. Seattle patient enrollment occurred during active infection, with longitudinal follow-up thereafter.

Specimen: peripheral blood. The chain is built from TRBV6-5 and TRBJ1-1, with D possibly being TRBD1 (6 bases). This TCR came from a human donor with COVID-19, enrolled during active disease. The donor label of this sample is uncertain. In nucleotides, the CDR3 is TGTGCCAGCAGTTACTCGACCCAGGGGAGTAGGACTGAAGCTTTCTTT. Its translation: CASSYSTQGSRTEAFF.